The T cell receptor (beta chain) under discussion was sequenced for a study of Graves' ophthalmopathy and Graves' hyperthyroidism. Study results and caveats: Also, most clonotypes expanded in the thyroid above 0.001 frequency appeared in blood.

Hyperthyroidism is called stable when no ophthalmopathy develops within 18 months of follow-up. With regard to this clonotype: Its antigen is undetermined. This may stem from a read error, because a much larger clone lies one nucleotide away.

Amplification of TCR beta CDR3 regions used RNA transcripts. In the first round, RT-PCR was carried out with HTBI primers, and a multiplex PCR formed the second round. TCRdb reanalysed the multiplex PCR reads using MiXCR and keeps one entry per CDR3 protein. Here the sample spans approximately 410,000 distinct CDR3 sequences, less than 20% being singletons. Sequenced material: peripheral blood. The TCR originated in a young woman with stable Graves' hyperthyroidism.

The CDR3 nucleotides read TGTGTCACCAGCAGAGGGAGAGGGGTGACTGAAGCTTTCTTT. This translates into CVTSRGRGVTEAFF. The chain is built from TRBV15 and TRBJ1-1; D is possibly TRBD1 (5 bases). Germline CDR1 LNHNV, CDR2 YYDKDF (reference sequence). The CDR3 is 14 residues long.